This TCR beta chain emerged from a study of blood T cell repertoires in COVID-19. Across the study: Whether acute or convalescent, the COVID-19 samples came from the United States, Italy and Spain.

CDR3 length: 16 residues. The V gene's germline CDR1 is LGHDT and CDR2 YNNKEL (reference sequence). V was trimmed by 1 base and J by 1 base, leaving 13 bases between them. Source study methods: Using reference gene primer amplification, nucleated cell counts were estimated. The assay was immunoSEQ multiplex PCR, and TCRdb's table has in-frame clones only and misses some. Clone size and the V and J calls come from that table; the DNA yielded D and trimming. The table shows about 64,000 clones, with roughly 84% occurring only once. This TCR came from a woman aged 55-70 years with acute or convalescent COVID-19. The gene calls are TRBV3-1 (or the pseudogene TRBV3-2) and TRBJ1-1; D is perhaps TRBD1 (5 bases). Sample: peripheral blood. The CDR3 DNA follows: TGTGCCAGCAGCCAAGTTAGGCCGACAGCGAACACTGAAGCTTTCTTT. Amino acids: CASSQVRPTANTEAFF.